This is a list of T cell receptor beta chains from one sample in a study of blood T cell repertoires in COVID-19. The data were produced by immunoSEQ multiplex PCR, yet TCRdb's version contains in-frame clones alone and is incomplete. The sample has around 270,000 clones, about 87% seen once. Sequenced sample: peripheral blood. The source is a man between 60 and 70 years old who had recovered from COVID-19. Each CDR3 is given with its conserved first and last residue. D genes are given only for firm matches. Some rows have no size entry. The others give once, few or many, or a class for an expanded clone.

>TRBD1|TRBV19|TRBJ1-2|17|NA
CASSSRQGLGIGYGYTF
TGTGCCAGTAGTTCTCGACAGGGACTCGGTATTGGCTATGGCTACACCTTC
>NA|TRBV18|TRBJ1-5|15|NA
CASSPRQNSNQPQHF
TGTGCCAGCTCACCACGACAAAATAGCAATCAGCCCCAGCATTTT
>NA|TRBV27|TRBJ2-7|12|many
CASMGGAGEQYF
TGTGCCAGCATGGGGGGGGCCGGGGAGCAGTACTTC
>NA|TRBV9|TRBJ2-7|14|NA
CASSSRPGFHEQYF
TGTGCCAGCAGTTCACGCCCAGGGTTCCACGAGCAGTACTTC
>NA|TRBV6-4|TRBJ1-1|14|NA
CASSARGYQTEAFF
TGTGCCAGCAGTGCCCGAGGGTATCAAACTGAAGCTTTCTTT
>NA|TRBV29-1|TRBJ2-7|12|NA
CSVRTRPYEQYF
TGCAGCGTTCGGACAAGACCCTACGAGCAGTACTTC
>TRBD1|TRBV27|TRBJ2-3|14|NA
CASSPWDRPVGQYF
TGTGCCAGCAGTCCCTGGGACAGACCTGTGGGGCAGTATTTT
>NA|TRBV18|TRBJ2-3|12|NA
CASSPRGDTQYF
TGTGCCAGCTCACCGCGGGGAGATACGCAGTATTTT
>TRBD1|TRBV19|TRBJ2-7|14|NA
CASSTGQGIYEQYF
TGTGCCAGTAGTACGGGACAGGGGATATACGAGCAGTACTTC
>NA|TRBV18|TRBJ1-2|13|NA
CASSPDRSYGYTF
TGTGCCAGCTCACCCGACAGGTCCTATGGCTACACCTTC
>NA|TRBV5-4|TRBJ2-3|15|once
CASSLPGRGPDTQYF
TGTGCCAGCAGCTTACCGGGAAGAGGGCCAGATACGCAGTATTTT
>TRBD1|TRBV27|TRBJ2-2|15|NA
CASSPQGANTGELFF
TGTGCCAGCAGTCCACAGGGGGCGAACACCGGGGAGCTGTTTTTT
>TRBD1|TRBV19|TRBJ2-7|15|NA
CASSISPGTGDEQYF
TGTGCCAGTAGTATAAGTCCCGGGACAGGGGACGAGCAGTACTTC
>NA|TRBV6-6|TRBJ1-2|13|NA
CASSYSSHYGYTF
TGTGCCAGCAGTTACTCCTCCCACTATGGCTACACCTTC
>NA|TRBV10-3|TRBJ1-2|13|NA
CAISGGQNYGYTF
TGTGCCATCAGTGGGGGCCAAAACTATGGCTACACCTTC
>TRBD1|TRBV6-5|TRBJ2-5|13|NA
CASTRQGAETQYF
TGTGCCAGCACCCGACAGGGGGCAGAGACCCAGTACTTC
>TRBD2|TRBV19|TRBJ2-7|16|NA
CASSIGLAAISYEQYF
TGTGCCAGTAGTATAGGACTAGCGGCGATCTCCTACGAGCAGTACTTC
>TRBD1|TRBV5-6|TRBJ1-1|14|NA
CASSFGTGNTEAFF
TGTGCCAGCAGCTTTGGGACAGGGAACACTGAAGCTTTCTTT
>NA|TRBV25-1|TRBJ1-1|11|NA
CASTGLEAAFF
TGTGCCAGCACCGGCCTGGAGGCAGCTTTCTTT
>NA|TRBV6-5|TRBJ2-7|16|NA
CASSYSAGKTVYEQYF
TGTGCCAGCAGTTACTCGGCAGGGAAGACCGTCTACGAGCAGTACTTC
>NA|TRBV11-3|TRBJ2-3|15|NA
CASSLKEASSRTQYF
TGTGCCAGCAGCTTAAAGGAGGCTTCCTCCAGAACGCAGTATTTT
>NA|TRBV7-2|TRBJ2-1|13|NA
CASSLGGWTPLFF
TGTGCCAGCAGCTTAGGCGGCTGGACACCGTTATTCTTC
>NA|TRBV3-1/TRBV3-2|TRBJ1-5|13|NA
CASSQNSGQPQHF
TGTGCCAGCAGCCAAAACTCTGGTCAGCCCCAGCATTTT
>NA|TRBV7-8|TRBJ1-5|15|many
CASSLEWVGSQPQHF
TGTGCCAGCAGCTTAGAGTGGGTTGGGAGTCAGCCCCAGCATTTT
>TRBD1|TRBV28|TRBJ2-7|16|NA
CASSSVGTGLSYEQYF
TGTGCCAGCAGTTCCGTCGGGACAGGCCTCTCCTACGAGCAGTACTTC
>NA|TRBV5-4|TRBJ2-7|16|NA
CASSLVRAGASDEQYF
TGTGCCAGCAGCTTGGTCCGCGCAGGGGCCAGCGACGAGCAGTACTTC
>TRBD1|TRBV11-2|TRBJ2-2|14|NA
CASSQGARTGELFF
TGTGCCAGCAGCCAGGGGGCGCGCACCGGGGAGCTGTTTTTT
>NA|TRBV5-4|TRBJ2-7|15|NA
CASSPAMRAGYEQYF
TGTGCCAGCAGTCCGGCTATGAGGGCCGGGTACGAGCAGTACTTC
>NA|TRBV6-2/TRBV6-3|TRBJ2-1|14|NA
CASSPLLGGNEQFF
TGTGCCAGCAGTCCACTACTAGGGGGCAATGAGCAGTTCTTC
>TRBD1|TRBV5-8|TRBJ1-5|17|NA
CASSFLQGARYNQPQHF
TGTGCCAGCAGCTTCCTTCAGGGGGCGCGTTACAATCAGCCCCAGCATTTT
>TRBD2|TRBV4-1|TRBJ2-7|15|NA
CASSQVSGGKHEQYF
TGCGCCAGCAGCCAAGTTAGCGGGGGGAAACACGAGCAGTACTTC
>TRBD2|TRBV2|TRBJ2-3|15|NA
CASTNGGANTDTQYF
TGTGCCAGCACAAACGGGGGGGCAAACACAGATACGCAGTATTTT
>TRBD2|TRBV9|TRBJ2-7|15|NA
CASSPGASGIYEQYF
TGTGCCAGCAGCCCCGGGGCTAGCGGGATCTACGAGCAGTACTTC
>NA|TRBV6-6|TRBJ1-3|15|NA
CASRSREWTGNTIYF
TGTGCCAGCAGGTCACGGGAATGGACTGGAAACACCATATATTTT
>TRBD1|TRBV27|TRBJ2-3|16|NA
CASSFTGTGSTDTQYF
TGTGCCAGCAGTTTTACCGGGACAGGGAGCACAGATACGCAGTATTTT
>TRBD1|TRBV11-2|TRBJ1-4|15|NA
CASSLDGTAGEKLFF
TGTGCCAGCAGCTTAGACGGGACAGCTGGCGAAAAACTGTTTTTT
>NA|TRBV6-5|TRBJ2-1|14|NA
CASTNQAGVFEQFF
TGTGCCAGCACTAATCAAGCAGGTGTGTTTGAGCAGTTCTTC
>NA|TRBV19|TRBJ2-7|14|NA
CASRGAEGSYEQYF
TGTGCCAGTAGGGGGGCCGAGGGCTCCTACGAGCAGTACTTC
>NA|TRBV4-1|TRBJ2-2|16|NA
CASSQVQGKVTGELFF
TGCGCCAGCAGCCAAGTCCAGGGGAAGGTCACCGGGGAGCTGTTTTTT
>TRBD1|TRBV27|TRBJ2-7|13|NA
CASSSRTGLEQYF
TGTGCCAGCAGTTCCCGGACAGGGCTGGAGCAGTACTTC
>TRBD2|TRBV11-2|TRBJ2-1|17|NA
CASSLVSGGPIYNEQFF
TGTGCCAGCAGCTTAGTTAGCGGGGGGCCCATATACAATGAGCAGTTCTTC
>TRBD1|TRBV10-3|TRBJ2-4|17|NA
CAISETSPGQGKNIQYF
TGTGCCATCAGTGAGACAAGCCCGGGACAGGGAAAAAACATTCAGTACTTC
>TRBD1|TRBV6-5|TRBJ2-5|14|NA
CASSYSRQGGTQYF
TGTGCCAGCAGTTACTCGAGACAGGGCGGTACCCAGTACTTC
>TRBD1|TRBV9|TRBJ1-1|16|NA
CASSVADRGRGAEAFF
TGTGCCAGCAGCGTAGCCGACAGGGGGAGAGGTGCTGAAGCTTTCTTT
>TRBD2|TRBV5-4|TRBJ2-3|18|NA
CASSQAGGISGSTDTQYF
TGTGCCAGCAGCCAAGCGGGGGGGATCTCCGGTAGCACAGATACGCAGTATTTT
>NA|TRBV5-1|TRBJ2-7|14|NA
CASSSYTVRDEQYF
TGCGCCAGCAGCTCGTACACCGTCCGGGACGAGCAGTACTTC
>TRBD1|TRBV5-4|TRBJ2-3|16|NA
CASRPTGAPRADTQYF
TGTGCCAGCAGACCCACAGGGGCGCCGCGGGCAGATACGCAGTATTTT
>TRBD1|TRBV4-1|TRBJ2-5|17|NA
CASSRHTGTVNKETQYF
TGCGCCAGCAGCCGACATACCGGGACAGTAAATAAAGAGACCCAGTACTTC
>NA|TRBV2|TRBJ2-6|14|NA
CASVQGSGANVLTF
TGTGCCAGCGTTCAGGGCTCTGGGGCCAACGTCCTGACTTTC
>TRBD1|TRBV5-1|TRBJ1-1|14|NA
CASSGTGGNTEAFF
TGCGCCAGCAGCGGGACAGGGGGGAACACTGAAGCTTTCTTT
>NA|TRBV7-2|TRBJ2-1|13|NA
CASSLDRYNEQFF
TGTGCCAGCAGCTTAGACAGATACAATGAGCAGTTCTTC
>TRBD1|TRBV14|TRBJ1-5|15|NA
CASRMTGASNQPQHF
TGTGCCAGCAGAATGACAGGGGCGAGCAATCAGCCCCAGCATTTT
>NA|TRBV7-6|TRBJ1-1|15|NA
CASTDRGVMNTEAFF
TGTGCCAGCACCGATCGGGGGGTCATGAACACTGAAGCTTTCTTT